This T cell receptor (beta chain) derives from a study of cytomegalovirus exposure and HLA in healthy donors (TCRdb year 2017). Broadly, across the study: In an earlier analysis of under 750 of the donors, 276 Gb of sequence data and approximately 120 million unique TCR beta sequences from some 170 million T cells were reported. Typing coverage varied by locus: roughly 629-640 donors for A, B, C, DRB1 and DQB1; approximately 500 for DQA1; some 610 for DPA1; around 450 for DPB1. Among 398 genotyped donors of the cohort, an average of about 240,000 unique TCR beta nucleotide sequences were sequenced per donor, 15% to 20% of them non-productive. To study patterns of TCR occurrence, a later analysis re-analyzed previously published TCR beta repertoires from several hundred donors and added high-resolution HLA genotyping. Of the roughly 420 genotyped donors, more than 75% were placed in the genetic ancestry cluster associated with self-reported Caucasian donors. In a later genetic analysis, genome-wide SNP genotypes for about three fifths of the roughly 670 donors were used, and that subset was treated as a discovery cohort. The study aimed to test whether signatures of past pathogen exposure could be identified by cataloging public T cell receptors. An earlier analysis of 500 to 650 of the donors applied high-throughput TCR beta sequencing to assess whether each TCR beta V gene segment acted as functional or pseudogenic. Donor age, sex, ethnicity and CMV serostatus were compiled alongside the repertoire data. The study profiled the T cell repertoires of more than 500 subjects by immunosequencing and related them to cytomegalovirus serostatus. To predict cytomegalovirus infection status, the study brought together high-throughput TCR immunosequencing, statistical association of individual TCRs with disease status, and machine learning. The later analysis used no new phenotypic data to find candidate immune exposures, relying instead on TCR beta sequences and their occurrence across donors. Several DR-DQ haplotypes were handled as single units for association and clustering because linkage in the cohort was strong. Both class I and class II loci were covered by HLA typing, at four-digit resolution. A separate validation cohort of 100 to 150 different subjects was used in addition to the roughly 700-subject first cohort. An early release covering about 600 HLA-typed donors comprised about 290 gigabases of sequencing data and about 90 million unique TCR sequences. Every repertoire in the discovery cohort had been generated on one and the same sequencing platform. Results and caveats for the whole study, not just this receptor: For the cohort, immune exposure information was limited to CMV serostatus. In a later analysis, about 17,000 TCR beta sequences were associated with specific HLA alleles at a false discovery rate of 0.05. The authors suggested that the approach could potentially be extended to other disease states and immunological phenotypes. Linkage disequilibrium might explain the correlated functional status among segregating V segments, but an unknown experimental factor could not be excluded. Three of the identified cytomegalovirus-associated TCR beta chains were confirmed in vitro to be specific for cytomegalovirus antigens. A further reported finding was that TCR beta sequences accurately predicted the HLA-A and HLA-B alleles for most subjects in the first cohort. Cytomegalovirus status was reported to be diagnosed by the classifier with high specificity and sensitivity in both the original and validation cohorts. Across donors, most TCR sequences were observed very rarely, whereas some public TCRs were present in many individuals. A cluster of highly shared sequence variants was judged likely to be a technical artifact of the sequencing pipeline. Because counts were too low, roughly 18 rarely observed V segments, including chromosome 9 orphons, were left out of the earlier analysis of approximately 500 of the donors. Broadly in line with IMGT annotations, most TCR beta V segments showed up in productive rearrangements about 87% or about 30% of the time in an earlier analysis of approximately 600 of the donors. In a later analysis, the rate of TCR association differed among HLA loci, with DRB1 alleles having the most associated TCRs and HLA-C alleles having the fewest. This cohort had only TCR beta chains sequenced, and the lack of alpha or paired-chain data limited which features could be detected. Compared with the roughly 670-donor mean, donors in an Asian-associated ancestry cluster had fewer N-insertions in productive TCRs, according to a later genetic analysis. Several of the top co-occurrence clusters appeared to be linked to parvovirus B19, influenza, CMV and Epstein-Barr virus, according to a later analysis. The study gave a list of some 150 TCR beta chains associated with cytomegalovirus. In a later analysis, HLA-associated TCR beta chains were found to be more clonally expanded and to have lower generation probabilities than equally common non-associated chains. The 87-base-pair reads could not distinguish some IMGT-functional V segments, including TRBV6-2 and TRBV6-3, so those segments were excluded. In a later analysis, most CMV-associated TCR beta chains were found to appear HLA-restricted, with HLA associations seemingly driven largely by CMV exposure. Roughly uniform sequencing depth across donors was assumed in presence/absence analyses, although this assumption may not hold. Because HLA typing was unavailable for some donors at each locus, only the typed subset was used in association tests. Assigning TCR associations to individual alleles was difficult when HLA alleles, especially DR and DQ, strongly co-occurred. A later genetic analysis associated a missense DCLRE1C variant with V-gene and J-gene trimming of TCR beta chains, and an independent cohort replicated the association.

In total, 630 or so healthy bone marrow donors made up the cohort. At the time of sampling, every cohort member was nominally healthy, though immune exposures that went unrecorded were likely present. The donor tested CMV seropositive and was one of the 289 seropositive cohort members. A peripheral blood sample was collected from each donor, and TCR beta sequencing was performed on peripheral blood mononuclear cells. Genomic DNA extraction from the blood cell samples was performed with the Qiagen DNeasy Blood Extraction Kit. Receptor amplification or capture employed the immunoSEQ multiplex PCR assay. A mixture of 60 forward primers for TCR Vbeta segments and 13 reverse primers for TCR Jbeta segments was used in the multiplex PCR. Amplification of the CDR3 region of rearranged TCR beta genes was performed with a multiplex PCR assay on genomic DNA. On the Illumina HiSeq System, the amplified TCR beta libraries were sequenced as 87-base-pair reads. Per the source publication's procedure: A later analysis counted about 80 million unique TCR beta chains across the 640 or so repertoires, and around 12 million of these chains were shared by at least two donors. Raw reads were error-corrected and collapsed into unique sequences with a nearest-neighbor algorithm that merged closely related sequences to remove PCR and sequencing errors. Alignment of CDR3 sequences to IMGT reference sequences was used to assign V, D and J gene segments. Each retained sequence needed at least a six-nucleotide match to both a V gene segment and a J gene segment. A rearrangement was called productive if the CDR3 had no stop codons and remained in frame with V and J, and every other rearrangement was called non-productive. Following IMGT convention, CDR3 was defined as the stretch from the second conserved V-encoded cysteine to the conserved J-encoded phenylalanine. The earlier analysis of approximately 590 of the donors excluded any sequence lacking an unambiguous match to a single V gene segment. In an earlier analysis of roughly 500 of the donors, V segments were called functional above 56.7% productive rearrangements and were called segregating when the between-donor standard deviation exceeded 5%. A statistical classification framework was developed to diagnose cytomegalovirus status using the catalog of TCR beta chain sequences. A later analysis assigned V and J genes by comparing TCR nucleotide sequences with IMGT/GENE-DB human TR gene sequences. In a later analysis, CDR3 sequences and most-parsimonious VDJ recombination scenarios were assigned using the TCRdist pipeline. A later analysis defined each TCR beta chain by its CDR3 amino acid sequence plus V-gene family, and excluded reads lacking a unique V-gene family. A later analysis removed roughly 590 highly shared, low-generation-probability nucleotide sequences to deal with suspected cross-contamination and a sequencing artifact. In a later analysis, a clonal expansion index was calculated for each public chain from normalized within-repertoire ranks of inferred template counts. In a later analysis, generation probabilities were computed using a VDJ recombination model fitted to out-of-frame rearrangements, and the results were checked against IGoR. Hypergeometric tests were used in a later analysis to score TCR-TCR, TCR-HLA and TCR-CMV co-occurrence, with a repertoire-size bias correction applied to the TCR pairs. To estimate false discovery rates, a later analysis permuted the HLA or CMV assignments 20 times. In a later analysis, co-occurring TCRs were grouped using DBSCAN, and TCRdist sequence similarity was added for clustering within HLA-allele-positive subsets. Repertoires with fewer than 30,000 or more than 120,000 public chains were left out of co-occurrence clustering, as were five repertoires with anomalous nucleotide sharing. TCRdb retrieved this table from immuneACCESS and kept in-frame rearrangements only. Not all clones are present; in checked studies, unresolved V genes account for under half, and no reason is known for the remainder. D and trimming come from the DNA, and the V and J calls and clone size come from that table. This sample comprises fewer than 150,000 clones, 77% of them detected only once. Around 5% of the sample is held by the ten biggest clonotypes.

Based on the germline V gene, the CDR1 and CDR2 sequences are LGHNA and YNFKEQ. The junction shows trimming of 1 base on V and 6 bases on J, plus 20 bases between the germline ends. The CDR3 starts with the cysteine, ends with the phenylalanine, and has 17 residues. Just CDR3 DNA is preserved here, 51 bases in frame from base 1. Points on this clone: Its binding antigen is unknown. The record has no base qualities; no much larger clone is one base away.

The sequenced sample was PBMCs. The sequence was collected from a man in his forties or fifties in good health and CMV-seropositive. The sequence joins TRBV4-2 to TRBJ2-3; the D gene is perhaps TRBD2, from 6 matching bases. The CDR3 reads CASSQVSAGRMADTQYF. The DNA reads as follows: TGTGCCAGCAGCCAAGTTAGCGCGGGACGAATGGCGGATACGCAGTATTTT.